This T cell receptor (beta chain) originates from a study of cytomegalovirus exposure and HLA in healthy donors. With 60 Vbeta and 13 Jbeta primers, the PCR was carried out. The method was immunoSEQ multiplex PCR; TCRdb's version includes in-frame clones alone and lacks a portion of them. This table holds about 75,000 clones, 70% to 85% found once. Germline-derived CDR1 and CDR2 are KGHSH and LQKENI. The CDR3 runs to 15 residues. V lost 4 bases to trimming and J lost 3 bases; unmatched junction nucleotides: 8. The sample consisted of PBMCs. This sequence joins TRBV18 and TRBJ1-2, with 7 bases fitting TRBD1. The source of this sequence is a man in his 70s in good health and CMV-seropositive. This CDR3 reads CASSRGTAEDYGYTF. The CDR3 DNA reads TGTGCCAGCTCACGAGGGACAGCCGAGGACTATGGCTACACCTTC.